The 27 T cell receptor beta chains presented below share a single source sample, sequenced in a study of blood T cell repertoires in COVID-19. This table comes from immunoSEQ multiplex PCR, and its TCRdb copy is limited to in-frame clones, with some not included. The table has some 200,000 clones, more than 70% seen once. The sequencing sample was made of peripheral blood. The receptors were gathered from a woman aged 55-69 years with acute or convalescent COVID-19.

V usage is TRBV2 and J usage is TRBJ1-2; 8 bases line up with TRBD1. Germline V gene sequence: CDR1 SNHLY, CDR2 FYNNEI. Unmatched junction bases numbered 7, after V lost 4 bases and J lost 6 bases. The CDR3 runs 14 residues. The CDR3 nucleotides are TGTGCCAGCAGTGCTCAACAGGGGGTTAATGGCTACACCTTC. This translates into CASSAQQGVNGYTF. The complete variable domain, with remaining parts taken from reference TRBV2 and TRBJ1-2, reads EPEVTQTPSHQVTQMGQEVILRCVPISNHLYFYWYRQILGQKVEFLVSFYNNEISEKSEIFDDQFSVERPDGSNFTLKIRSTKLEDSAMYFCASSAQQGVNGYTFGSGTRLTVV.

The chain is built from TRBV7-2 and TRBJ1-2, with TRBD1 matching 7 bases. Germline V gene lookup returns CDR1 SGHTA and CDR2 FQGNSA. The CDR3 runs 14 residues. After removal of 7 bases from V and 3 bases from J, the junction contained 8 bases not matched to a gene. CDR3 coding DNA: TGTGCCAGCAAGAACCCGGGACAGCACTATGGCTACACCTTC. Encoded protein: CASKNPGQHYGYTF.

The chain has TRBV2 and TRBJ2-1; D is possibly TRBD2 (7 bases). The CDR3 has 16 residues. V was shortened by 7 bases and J by 3 bases, with 19 bases between the two germline ends. Looked up from germline, CDR1 is SNHLY and CDR2 is FYNNEI. The CDR3 loop is CASKGGGRTLYNEQFF. The CDR3 DNA reads TGTGCCAGCAAGGGGGGGGGCCGGACTCTCTACAATGAGCAGTTCTTC.

J is TRBJ1-5 and V is TRBV27; a weak D match, TRBD1 (6 bases). Per the germline V gene, CDR1 is MNHEY and CDR2 is SMNVEV (reference sequence). The CDR3 has 13 amino acids. Trimming shortened V by 3 bases and J by 7 bases, and 10 bases separated the two germline ends. The CDR3 protein is CASSLDRKQPQHF. CDR3 DNA: TGTGCCAGCAGTTTGGACAGAAAACAGCCCCAGCATTTT.

J is TRBJ2-7 and V is TRBV11-3; TRBD2 is a possible D gene (6 bases). In germline, CDR1 is SGHNT, CDR2 YENEEA. V lost 5 bases, J lost 2 bases, and 13 bases lay in between. The CDR3 runs to 14 residues. The CDR3 DNA follows: TGTGCCAGCAGCCGCCGGGACTCCGCCTACGAGCAGTACTTC. The encoded protein is CASSRRDSAYEQYF.

The gene calls are TRBV5-1 and TRBJ1-6; TRBD1 is a possible D gene (6 bases). V lost 2 bases, J lost 6 bases, and 12 bases lay in between. The CDR3 runs to 15 residues. Germline CDR1 is SGHRS and CDR2 is YFSETQ. The CDR3 loop reads CASSFQGTLNSPLHF. Written as DNA, the CDR3 is TGCGCCAGCAGCTTCCAGGGGACCCTTAATTCACCCCTCCACTTT.

DNA for the CDR3: TGTGCCAGCAGTAGTGGGACAGGCCTATCAAGACAGCCCCAGCATTTT. Amino acid sequence: CASSSGTGLSRQPQHF. This rearrangement joins TRBV27 to TRBJ1-5; the match to TRBD1 covers 8 bases. The germline gives CDR1 MNHEY, CDR2 SMNVEV (reference sequence). J was trimmed by 7 bases and V by 5 bases; bases with no gene match: 13. The CDR3 runs to 16 residues.

The V and J genes are TRBV4-2 and TRBJ1-3; the D gene is possibly TRBD1 (6 bases). The length of the CDR3 is 16 residues. V was clipped by 1 base and J by 4 bases, with 14 bases between them. CDR1 is LGHNA and CDR2 is YNFKEQ in the germline V gene. As DNA, the CDR3 is TGTGCCAGCAGCCAAGCCCAATCCGGACAGGGAAACACCATATATTTT. As protein: CASSQAQSGQGNTIYF.

The chain couples TRBV12-3 or TRBV12-4 to TRBJ1-4; D gene ambiguous. The CDR3 runs 13 residues. V lost 6 bases to trimming and J lost 0 bases, with 5 bases between them. As DNA, the CDR3 is TGTGCCAGCAGGAGGGCAACTAATGAAAAACTGTTTTTT. This encodes CASRRATNEKLFF.

This clone was picked up one time. Other DNA sequences in this sample translate to the same CDR3. This chain joins TRBV3-1 (or the pseudogene TRBV3-2) and TRBJ2-1; 9 bases map to TRBD2. The CDR3 sequence is 16 residues long. V lost 1 base to trimming and J lost 3 bases; unmatched junction nucleotides: 4. Germline V gene data show CDR1 as LGHDT and CDR2 as YNNKEL (reference sequence). This CDR3 is CASSQGLAGVYNEQFF. The CDR3 nucleotides read TGTGCCAGCAGCCAAGGATTAGCGGGAGTCTACAATGAGCAGTTCTTC.

The CDR3 reads CASSFSYVYTF. As DNA, the CDR3 is TGTGCCAGCAGTTTTTCCTACGTCTACACCTTC. The V and J genes are TRBV12-3 or TRBV12-4 and TRBJ1-2; D is uncertain. With 3 bases removed from V and 10 bases from J, the gap between germline ends came to 9 bases. The CDR3 has 11 amino acids.

The V call is TRBV9, the J call TRBJ2-7, with D possibly TRBD2 on 6 matching bases. This CDR3 has 14 residues. V was cut by 3 bases and J by 2 bases, with 12 bases left in between. Germline loops: CDR1 SGDLS, CDR2 YYNGEE. CDR3 in amino acids: CASSGVADPYEQYV. The CDR3 DNA reads TGTGCCAGCAGCGGGGTAGCGGACCCCTACGAGCAGTACGTC.

This clone was detected a few times. The chain links TRBV29-1 to TRBJ2-3; TRBD1 might be the D (6 bases). The V gene's germline CDR1 is SQVTM and CDR2 ANQGSEA. V was trimmed by 7 bases and J by 2 bases, leaving 13 bases between them. This CDR3 has 13 residues. DNA for the CDR3: TGCAGCGCGAACAGGGTTCCCACAGATACGCAGTATTTT. It encodes CSANRVPTDTQYF.

The chain employs TRBV18 and TRBJ2-3; D gene ambiguous. Germline V gene sequence: CDR1 KGHSH, CDR2 LQKENI. The CDR3 runs 12 residues. The V end was cut by 6 bases, the J end by 0 bases, with 4 bases between. The CDR3 nucleotides are TGTGCCAGCTCCGTCAGCACAGATACGCAGTATTTT. Amino acids: CASSVSTDTQYF.

The chain uses TRBV28 and TRBJ1-4; 9 bases align to TRBD1. V gave up 7 bases and J gave up 7 bases; unmatched junction bases: 7. Germline V CDR1 and CDR2: MDHEN, SYDVKM. This CDR3 has 14 amino acids. The CDR3 coding sequence is TGTGCCAGCACCAGGGACAGGGCAGCTGAAAAACTGTTTTTT. This sequence encodes CASTRDRAAEKLFF.

CDR3 amino acids: CASSEGTGTPYEQYV. CDR3 sequence (DNA): TGTGCCAGCAGTGAAGGGACCGGGACACCCTACGAGCAGTACGTC. The rearrangement uses TRBV6-1 and TRBJ2-7; D perhaps matches TRBD1 (6 bases). The germline V and J ends were trimmed by 1 base and 2 bases, with 12 bases remaining between them. Germline V lookup: CDR1 MNHNS, CDR2 SASEGT. The CDR3 has 15 residues.

The chain uses TRBV5-5 and TRBJ1-2; 11 nucleotides line up with TRBD1. V dropped 5 bases and J dropped 7; count of bases not matched to a gene: 4. Per the germline V gene, CDR1 is SGHKS and CDR2 is YYEKEE (reference sequence). This CDR3 is built from 13 residues. CDR3 region: CASSRTGGFGYTF. CDR3 DNA sequence: TGTGCCAGCAGTAGGACAGGGGGCTTTGGCTACACCTTC.

Points on this clone: The sample contains more than one DNA sequence encoding this CDR3. This rearrangement joins TRBV5-1 to TRBJ2-5; 9 nucleotides agree with TRBD1. V trimming: 3 bases; J trimming: 4 bases; junction bases outside the gene matches: 4. From germline, CDR1 is SGHRS and CDR2 YFSETQ. The CDR3 sequence is 14 residues long. In DNA form, the CDR3 reads TGCGCCAGCAGCTGGGGACAGGGCGGAGAGACCCAGTACTTC. Translating it yields CASSWGQGGETQYF.

The gene calls are TRBV6-5 and TRBJ1-5; maybe TRBD1 (5 bases). Trimming shortened V by 6 bases and J by 4 bases, and 16 bases separated the two germline ends. CDR1 is MNHEY, CDR2 SVGAGI, per germline. CDR3 length equals 15 residues. Here the CDR3 reads CASRTRYRPNQPQHF. In DNA form, the CDR3 reads TGTGCCAGCAGGACACGTTACAGGCCGAATCAGCCCCAGCATTTT.

The chain is built from TRBV19 and TRBJ1-2; TRBD1 matches 9 bases. The CDR3 is 16 amino acids. CDR1 and CDR2 (germline): LNHDA, SQIVND (reference sequence). The V gene end was trimmed by 6 bases and the J gene end by 4 bases; junction bases not matched to a gene: 12. Here the CDR3 reads CASRATGGSMSYGYTF. The CDR3, as DNA: TGTGCCAGTAGGGCGACAGGGGGGTCCATGTCCTATGGCTACACCTTC.

This chain connects TRBV7-2 to TRBJ2-3; 7 bases are a match to TRBD2. Germline lookup yields CDR1 SGHTA and CDR2 FQGNSA. This CDR3 region has 15 residues. V shed 0 bases, J shed 4 bases, and the junction held 4 bases outside the gene matches. CDR3 nucleotide sequence: TGTGCCAGCAGCTTAGCGGCAGCGGGGTCAGATACGCAGTATTTT. This gives the protein CASSLAAAGSDTQYF.

The chain joins TRBV20-1 to TRBJ2-3; D is undetermined. Germline lookup yields CDR1 DFQATT and CDR2 SNEGSKA (reference sequence). There are 14 residues in the CDR3. The V end was cut by 3 bases, the J end by 2 bases, with 12 bases between. The CDR3 region is CSASSRILTDTQYF. The CDR3 DNA reads as TGCAGTGCTAGTAGTCGCATACTCACAGATACGCAGTATTTT.

In its sample, this clone was seen once. The chain joins TRBV19 to TRBJ1-2; TRBD1 matches at 8 bases. The CDR3 consists of 15 residues. Germline trimming cut 3 bases from V and 5 bases from J; bases unmatched to any gene: 8. Germline V gene sequence: CDR1 LNHDA, CDR2 SQIVND (reference sequence). DNA of the CDR3: TGTGCCAGTAGTATGCCTAGGACAGGGCGTTATGGCTACACCTTC. This sequence encodes CASSMPRTGRYGYTF.

The rearrangement joins TRBV5-5 to TRBJ2-3; 7 positions agree with TRBD2. V gave up 1 base and J gave up 2 bases; unmatched junction bases: 7. The CDR3 extends over 16 amino acids. Germline V gives CDR1 SGHKS, CDR2 YYEKEE (reference sequence). The CDR3 sequence is CASSLRLAAPTDTQYF. CDR3 bases: TGTGCCAGCAGCTTGAGACTAGCAGCCCCCACAGATACGCAGTATTTT.

A remark on this clone: Other DNA sequences within the sample encode an identical CDR3. CDR3 nucleotide sequence: TGTGCCTGGAGTGTAAGGGGGAATCAGCCCCAGCATTTT. Its protein is CAWSVRGNQPQHF. The V and J genes are TRBV30 and TRBJ1-5; D is perhaps TRBD1 (6 bases). V lost 0 bases, J lost 4 bases, and 7 bases lay in between. Germline CDR1 GTSNPN, CDR2 SVGIG (reference sequence). This CDR3 region has 13 residues.

The genes are TRBV11-2 and TRBJ2-2, with a weak D call TRBD1 (6 bases). Germline CDR1 reads SGHAT; CDR2 reads FQNNGV. V was shortened by 5 bases and J by 1 base, with 8 bases between the two germline ends. The length of the CDR3 is 14 residues. For the CDR3, the DNA is TGTGCCAGCAGCCTGGGACAGAACACCGGGGAGCTGTTTTTT. It is translated as CASSLGQNTGELFF.

The chain links TRBV14 to TRBJ1-1; 7 bases agree with TRBD1. The CDR3 runs to 15 residues. Germline CDR1 and CDR2: SGHDN and FVKESK. V dropped 1 base and J dropped 1; count of bases not matched to a gene: 3. CDR3 in amino acids: CASSQATGPNTEAFF. The CDR3 region has the DNA TGTGCCAGCAGCCAAGCGACAGGGCCGAACACTGAAGCTTTCTTT.